Listed below are T cell receptor beta chains from one sample, sequenced in a study of blood T cell repertoires in COVID-19. The assay was immunoSEQ multiplex PCR, and TCRdb's table has in-frame clones only and misses some. This repertoire shows roughly 86,000 clones, approximately 82% found once; its top ten account for less than 25%. The sequencing sample was made of peripheral blood. These receptors originate from a human donor in a cohort sampled during active COVID-19. Both conserved end residues are part of each CDR3. A D gene is named only where the DNA matches it firmly. Size is stated for part of the rows, as once, few or many counts, or as a class when the clone is expanded.

cdr3_aa cdr3_nt j_call v_call d_call clone_size
CASSGGQESSYEQYF TGTGCCAGCAGCGGGGGACAGGAATCGTCCTACGAGCAGTACTTC TRBJ2-7 TRBV14 TRBD1 NA
CASSFFQGASENTEAFF TGTGCCAGCAGTTTTTTTCAGGGGGCTTCGGAGAACACTGAAGCTTTCTTT TRBJ1-1 TRBV28 TRBD1 NA
CASSPGGGQGDTQYF TGTGCCAGCTCACCAGGCGGGGGACAAGGGGATACGCAGTATTTT TRBJ2-3 TRBV18 NA NA
CASSFPGTGGRYGYTF TGTGCCAGCAGTTTCCCCGGGACAGGGGGACGCTATGGCTACACCTTC TRBJ1-2 TRBV28 TRBD1 NA
CATSTSVGTQYF TGTGCCACTTCGACTAGCGTGGGTACGCAGTATTTT TRBJ2-3 TRBV6-5 TRBD2 NA
CASSLVPGGVDTQYF TGTGCCAGCAGCTTGGTCCCAGGAGGGGTAGATACGCAGTATTTT TRBJ2-3 TRBV5-5 NA once
CASSTGTVNQPQHF TGTGCCAGCAGTACCGGGACAGTCAATCAGCCCCAGCATTTT TRBJ1-5 TRBV28 TRBD1 NA
CASSHSPTVNYGYTF TGTGCCAGCAGCCACTCTCCGACAGTTAACTATGGCTACACCTTC TRBJ1-2 TRBV3-1/TRBV3-2 NA NA
CASSLVIGGGYEQYF TGCGCCAGCAGCTTGGTGATAGGGGGCGGGTACGAGCAGTACTTC TRBJ2-7 TRBV5-1 TRBD1 NA
CASSRTGIITGELFF TGTGCCAGCAGTAGGACAGGGATTATTACCGGGGAGCTGTTTTTT TRBJ2-2 TRBV2 TRBD1 NA
CASSKVAGESETQYF TGTGCCAGCAGCAAAGTAGCGGGGGAGAGTGAGACCCAGTACTTC TRBJ2-5 TRBV7-9 TRBD2 NA
CASSWDRERTQYF TGTGCCAGCAGTTGGGACAGGGAGAGGACCCAGTACTTC TRBJ2-5 TRBV28 TRBD1 NA
CASSGQGRSTEAFF TGTGCCAGCAGTGGCCAGGGGAGAAGCACTGAAGCTTTCTTT TRBJ1-1 TRBV25-1 NA NA
CASNSYGRRNTIYF TGTGCCAGCAATAGTTATGGGAGGAGAAACACCATATATTTT TRBJ1-3 TRBV28 NA NA
CASSYSNGHHLYF TGTGCCAGCAGTTACTCGAACGGACACCATCTCTACTTC TRBJ2-7 TRBV6-5 NA NA
CASSDSRLAGGRWDTQYF TGTGCCAGCAGTGATAGTAGACTAGCGGGGGGGCGGTGGGATACGCAGTATTTT TRBJ2-3 TRBV6-1 TRBD2 NA
CASSPWSGYEQYF TGTGCCAGCTCACCATGGTCAGGGTACGAGCAGTACTTC TRBJ2-7 TRBV18 NA NA
CASSGTGGSTDTQYF TGTGCCAGCAGCGGGACCGGGGGATCTACAGATACGCAGTATTTT TRBJ2-3 TRBV7-3 NA few
CASPQKTGVVTGELFF TGTGCCAGCCCACAAAAGACAGGGGTGGTCACCGGGGAGCTGTTTTTT TRBJ2-2 TRBV27 TRBD1 NA
CASRAGGTVTYEQYF TGTGCCAGCAGAGCCGGGGGGACTGTTACCTACGAGCAGTACTTC TRBJ2-7 TRBV7-2 TRBD2 once
CASRRQGSEQFF TGTGCCAGCAGGAGACAGGGGAGTGAGCAGTTCTTC TRBJ2-1 TRBV14 TRBD1 NA
CASSTSGTNTGELFF TGTGCCAGCAGCACCTCCGGGACTAACACCGGGGAGCTGTTTTTT TRBJ2-2 TRBV5-5 NA NA